This is a list of T cell receptor beta chains from one sample in a study of molecular identifiers for immune sequencing clone quantification. In TCRdb, the PCR reads were re-called with MiXCR into one record per CDR3 protein. The sample records around 480,000 distinct CDR3 sequences, about a fifth being singletons. The sample comprised naive CD8+ T cells from blood, with Jurkat cell RNA spiked in. These receptors all stem from a human donor in good health. Some libraries in this study had Jurkat cell RNA spiked in. The CDR3 runs from the conserved cysteine through the conserved F or W. The D gene is left open where the match is weak. Not every row has a clone size; where given, it reads once, few, many or a size class.

>.|TRBV27|.|TRBJ2-7
CASSPLGVLGSYEQYF
TGTGCCAGCAGCCCGCTAGGAGTTTTAGGATCCTACGAGCAGTACTTC
>TRBD2|TRBV12-3/TRBV12-4|many|TRBJ2-1
CATNLGGLAGINEQFF
TGTGCCACTAACCTAGGGGGACTAGCGGGAATCAATGAGCAGTTCTTC
>TRBD2|TRBV20-1|.|TRBJ2-2
CSAPRTSGWTGELFF
TGCAGTGCCCCACGGACTAGCGGGTGGACCGGGGAGCTGTTTTTT
>TRBD2|TRBV9|few|TRBJ2-1
CASSPWTSGGLNEQFF
TGTGCCAGCAGCCCCTGGACTAGCGGGGGCCTCAATGAGCAGTTCTTC
>TRBD1|TRBV29-1|few|TRBJ2-2
CSVENDRGYTGELFF
TGCAGCGTTGAAAACGACAGGGGGTACACCGGGGAGCTGTTTTTT
>.|TRBV6-5|few|TRBJ2-6
CASSPKVSGANVLTF
TGTGCCAGCAGTCCTAAGGTTTCTGGGGCCAACGTCCTGACTTTC
>TRBD1|TRBV30|many|TRBJ1-4
CALGQGAELGEKLFF
TGTGCCTTAGGACAGGGGGCAGAGTTGGGAGAAAAACTGTTTTTT
>.|TRBV30|.|TRBJ2-7
CAWSVSRGLYEQYF
TGTGCCTGGAGTGTATCTCGGGGGCTATACGAGCAGTACTTC
>.|TRBV4-2|.|TRBJ2-7
CASSVSGEQYF
TGTGCCAGCAGCGTGTCGGGGGAGCAGTACTTC
>TRBD2|TRBV18|.|TRBJ2-2
CASSPGLAGHRGLFF
TGTGCCAGCTCACCGGGACTAGCGGGTCACCGGGGGCTGTTTTTT
>.|TRBV6-2/TRBV6-3|.|TRBJ1-1
CASSYFGVGTEAFF
TGTGCCAGCAGTTACTTTGGGGTTGGGACTGAAGCTTTCTTT
>.|TRBV12-5|few|TRBJ2-5
CASGGAGSALQETQYF
TGTGCTAGTGGTGGGGCGGGGTCGGCGCTCCAAGAGACCCAGTACTTC
>.|TRBV7-2|few|TRBJ2-2
CASSVNRLDGGELFF
TGTGCCAGCAGCGTCAATCGACTAGATGGCGGGGAGCTGTTTTTT
>.|TRBV4-1|.|TRBJ2-3
CASRSSVSDTQYF
TGCGCCAGCAGGTCTAGCGTCTCAGATACGCAGTATTTT
>.|TRBV19|.|TRBJ1-5
CASSSRIGGNQPQHF
TGTGCCAGTAGCTCCAGGATCGGTGGGAATCAGCCCCAGCATTTT
>.|TRBV5-6|few|TRBJ2-1
CASSVLDRQFF
TGTGCCAGCAGCGTTCTGGACAGGCAGTTCTTC